This T cell receptor beta chain was identified in a study of response to subunit inactivated influenza vaccine. This clonotype appeared many times. Its antigen is currently unknown. TCRdb re-called the RT-PCR reads with MiXCR, one entry per CDR3 protein. Among 500,000 or so distinct CDR3 sequences, more than 15% were seen once, and the ten largest hold about 3%. CDR1 and CDR2 (germline): SGHRS, YFSETQ. This CDR3 is built from 13 residues. Trimming took 0 bases from V and 5 from J, leaving 6 bases between them. Study results and limitations: Authors suggested each seasonal influenza vaccination recruits few new T cells.

The sequence was obtained from a man between 50 and 75 years old who received an inactivated influenza vaccine. The chain is built from TRBV5-1 and TRBJ2-1; unclear D gene. This specimen consisted of CD4+ T cells sorted from PBMCs, obtained less than 30 months after vaccination. In DNA form, the CDR3 reads TGCGCCAGCAGCTTGGGGTCGAACAATGAGCAGTTCTTC. This translates into CASSLGSNNEQFF.